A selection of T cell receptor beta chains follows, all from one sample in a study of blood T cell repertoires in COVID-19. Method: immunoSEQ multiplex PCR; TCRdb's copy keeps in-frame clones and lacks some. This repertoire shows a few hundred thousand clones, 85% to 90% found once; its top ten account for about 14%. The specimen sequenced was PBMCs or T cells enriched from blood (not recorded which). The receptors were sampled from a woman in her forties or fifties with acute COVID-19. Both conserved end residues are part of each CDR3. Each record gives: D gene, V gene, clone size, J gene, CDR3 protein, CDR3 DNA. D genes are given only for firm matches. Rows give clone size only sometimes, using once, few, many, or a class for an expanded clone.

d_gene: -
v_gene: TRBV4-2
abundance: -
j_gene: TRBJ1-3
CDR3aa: CASSQQGLTGNTIYF
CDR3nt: TGTGCCAGCAGCCAGCAGGGTTTGACTGGAAACACCATATATTTT

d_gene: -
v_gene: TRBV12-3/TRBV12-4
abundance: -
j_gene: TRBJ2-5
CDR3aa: CASSPRQQETQYF
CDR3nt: TGTGCCAGCAGTCCACGACAGCAAGAGACCCAGTACTTC

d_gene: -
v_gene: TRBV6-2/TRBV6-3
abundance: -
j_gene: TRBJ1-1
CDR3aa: CASSLRWSNTEAFF
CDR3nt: TGTGCCAGCAGTCTACGATGGAGCAACACTGAAGCTTTCTTT

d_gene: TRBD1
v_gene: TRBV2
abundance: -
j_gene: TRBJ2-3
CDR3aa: CASNGDSWTDTQYF
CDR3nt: TGTGCCAGCAATGGGGACAGTTGGACAGATACGCAGTATTTT

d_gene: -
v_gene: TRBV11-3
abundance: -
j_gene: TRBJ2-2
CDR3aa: CASSLDQGLNAGELFF
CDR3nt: TGTGCCAGCAGCTTAGATCAGGGTTTAAATGCCGGGGAGCTGTTTTTT

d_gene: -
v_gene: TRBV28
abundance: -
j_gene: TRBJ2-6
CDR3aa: CASRGGLGRGANVLTF
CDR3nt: TGTGCCAGCAGGGGTGGTCTGGGGAGAGGGGCCAACGTCCTGACTTTC

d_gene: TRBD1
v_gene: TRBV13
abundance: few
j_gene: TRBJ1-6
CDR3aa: CASSPSRGRTGTLNSPLHF
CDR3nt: TGTGCCAGCAGCCCTAGCCGGGGCAGGACAGGGACCCTTAATTCACCCCTCCACTTT

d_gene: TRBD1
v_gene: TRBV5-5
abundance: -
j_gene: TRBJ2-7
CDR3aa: CASSSKTGSVYEQYF
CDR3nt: TGTGCCAGCAGCTCCAAGACAGGGAGCGTCTACGAGCAGTACTTC

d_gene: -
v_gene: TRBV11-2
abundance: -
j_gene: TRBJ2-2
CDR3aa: CASSWNYNTGELFF
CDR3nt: TGTGCCAGCAGCTGGAACTACAACACCGGGGAGCTGTTTTTT

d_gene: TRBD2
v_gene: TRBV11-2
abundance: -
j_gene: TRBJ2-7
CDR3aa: CASSFRIGGRLYEQYF
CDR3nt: TGTGCCAGCAGCTTTAGAATAGGCGGGAGGCTCTACGAGCAGTACTTC